This T cell receptor beta chain was captured in a study of regulatory T cells in long-lasting Graves disease. Broader study findings: Under persistent disease, TRBV28, TRBJ1-2 and TRBJ2-5 were used preferentially. Newly diagnosed Graves' patients exceeded persistent ones in TCR diversity.

This clonotype has at least ten counts. What it recognizes is unknown. Documented time point: newly diagnosed GD, antithyroid drugs for less than 3 months. RNA extracted from PBMCs served as the sequencing template. Peripheral blood, around 9 milliliters of it, was drawn into EDTA tubes. The germline V gene encodes CDR1 MDHEN and CDR2 SYDVKM. V trimming: 5 bases; J trimming: 6 bases; junction bases outside the gene matches: 16. CDR3 size: 17 residues. Investigators prepared the TCR beta libraries by applying iRepertoire HTBI primers and Arm-PCR of CDR3 regions. TCRdb reanalysed the multiplex PCR reads using MiXCR and keeps one entry per CDR3 protein. The sample yields 250,000 to 300,000 distinct CDR3 sequences, 15% to 20% seen once. These records were also assigned to another study, of T cells in Graves' hyperthyroidism and ophthalmopathy.

The sample was peripheral blood mononuclear cells (PBMCs), taken at new diagnosis, from a patient treated with antithyroid drugs. The rearrangement links TRBV28 to TRBJ2-7, with 10 positions matching TRBD1. This sequence originates from a woman in her twenties or thirties with Graves disease. For the CDR3, the DNA is TGTGCCAGCAGTCCTCCCGCCGGGACAGGGGTTCTCGGCGAGCAGTACTTC. Translation: CASSPPAGTGVLGEQYF.